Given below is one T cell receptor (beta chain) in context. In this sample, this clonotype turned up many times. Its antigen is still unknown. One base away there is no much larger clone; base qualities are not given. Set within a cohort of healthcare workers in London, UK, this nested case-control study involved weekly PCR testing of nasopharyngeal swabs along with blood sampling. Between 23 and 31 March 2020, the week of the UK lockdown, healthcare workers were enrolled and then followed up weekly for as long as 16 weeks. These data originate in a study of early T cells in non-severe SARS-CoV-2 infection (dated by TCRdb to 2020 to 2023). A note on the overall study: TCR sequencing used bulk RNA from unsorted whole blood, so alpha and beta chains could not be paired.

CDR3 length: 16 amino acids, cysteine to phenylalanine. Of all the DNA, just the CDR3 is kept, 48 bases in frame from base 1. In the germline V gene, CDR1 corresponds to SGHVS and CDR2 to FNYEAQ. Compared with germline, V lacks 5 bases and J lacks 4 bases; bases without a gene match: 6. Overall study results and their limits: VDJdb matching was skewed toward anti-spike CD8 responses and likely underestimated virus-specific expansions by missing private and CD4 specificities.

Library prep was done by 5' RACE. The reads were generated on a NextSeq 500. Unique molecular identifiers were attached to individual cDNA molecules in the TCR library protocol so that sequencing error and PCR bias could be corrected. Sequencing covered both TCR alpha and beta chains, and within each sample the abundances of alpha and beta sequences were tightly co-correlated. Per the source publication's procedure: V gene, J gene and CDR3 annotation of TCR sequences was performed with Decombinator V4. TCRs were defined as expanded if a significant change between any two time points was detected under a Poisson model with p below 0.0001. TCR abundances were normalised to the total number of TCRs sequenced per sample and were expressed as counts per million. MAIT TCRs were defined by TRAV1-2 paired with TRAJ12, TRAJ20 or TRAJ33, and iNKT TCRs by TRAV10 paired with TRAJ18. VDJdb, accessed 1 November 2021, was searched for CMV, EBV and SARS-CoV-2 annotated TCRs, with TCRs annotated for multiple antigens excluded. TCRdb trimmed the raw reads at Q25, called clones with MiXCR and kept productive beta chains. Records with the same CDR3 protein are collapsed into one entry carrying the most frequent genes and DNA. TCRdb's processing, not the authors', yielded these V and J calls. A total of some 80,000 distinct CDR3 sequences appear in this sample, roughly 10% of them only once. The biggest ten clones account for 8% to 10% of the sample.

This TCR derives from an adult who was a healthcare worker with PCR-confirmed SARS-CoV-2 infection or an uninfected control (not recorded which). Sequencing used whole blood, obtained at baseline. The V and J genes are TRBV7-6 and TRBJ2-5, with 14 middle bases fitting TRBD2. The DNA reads TGTGCCAGCAGCACCGGACTAGCGGGAGGTTTAGAGACCCAGTACTTC. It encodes CASSTGLAGGLETQYF.